This TCR beta chain was profiled in a study of T cell clonality in common variable immunodeficiency. This clone has ten or more counts. The target antigen is unknown. The read halts 3 residues ahead of the CDR3 end, with the missing end drawn from the germline J gene. Blood samples were heparinized, roughly 5 to 9 ml per donor. Germline-derived CDR1 and CDR2 are SGHNT and YYREEE (reference sequence). This CDR3 has 12 residues. V was cut by 6 bases and J by 4 bases, with 5 bases left in between. Points from the study as a whole: Fewer TCRbeta clones were shared among CVID subjects than controls. The cause of increased CVID clonality remains unclear without subpopulation sequencing. Repertoire-complication correlations in CVID were limited by patient heterogeneity.

TCRdb keeps only in-frame clones here, not all; method: immunoSEQ multiplex PCR. The sample shows tens of thousands of clones, no singletons; the ten largest hold roughly 2.9%. The chain couples TRBV5-4 to TRBJ1-6, with D hard to call. The source is a person aged 18-70 years in good health. The sequenced material came from peripheral blood mononuclear cells. The sequenced CDR3 bases are TGTGCCAGCAACGGTTATAATTCACCC. Its protein product is CASNGYNSP. The complete CDR3 reads CASNGYNSPLHF. The entire variable domain, with the rest obtained from reference TRBV5-4 and TRBJ1-6, is as follows: ETGVTQSPTHLIKTRGQQVTLRCSSQSGHNTVSWYQQALGQGPQFIFQYYREEENGRGNFPPRFSGLQFPNYSSELNVNALELDDSALYLCASNGYNSPLHFGNGTRLTVT.